Listed below are T cell receptor beta chains from one sample, sequenced in a study of cytomegalovirus exposure and HLA in healthy donors. Libraries were prepared by immunoSEQ multiplex PCR; TCRdb keeps only in-frame clonotypes and omits some of them. The sample carries roughly 120,000 clones, more than 85% recorded once. The sequencing sample was made of PBMCs. The receptors were sampled from a man aged 18 to 29 in good health and CMV-seropositive. Both conserved end residues are part of each CDR3. D genes are given only for firm matches. Not every row has a clone size; where given, it reads once, few, many or a size class.

J gene,D gene,V gene,clone size,CDR3 protein,CDR3 DNA
TRBJ2-7,TRBD1,TRBV7-9,.,CASRTGGDYEQYF,TGTGCCAGCCGGACAGGGGGGGACTACGAGCAGTACTTC
TRBJ1-5,.,TRBV11-2,.,CASSLTGTTNQPQHF,TGTGCCAGCAGCTTAACCGGGACAACGAATCAGCCCCAGCATTTT
TRBJ2-2,.,TRBV5-1,.,CASSLRTDNTGELFF,TGCGCCAGCAGCTTAAGGACAGACAACACCGGGGAGCTGTTTTTT
TRBJ2-2,.,TRBV29-1,.,CSVEDRSNTGELFF,TGCAGCGTTGAAGACAGATCGAACACCGGGGAGCTGTTTTTT
TRBJ1-1,.,TRBV5-1,.,CASSFTGLDTEAFF,TGCGCCAGCAGCTTTACAGGGCTCGACACTGAAGCTTTCTTT
TRBJ2-7,TRBD1,TRBV7-6,.,CASSLSGTASRQYF,TGTGCCAGCAGCTTATCCGGGACAGCTTCCAGGCAGTACTTC
TRBJ1-2,TRBD1,TRBV5-1,.,CASSSVGQDGYTF,TGCGCCAGCAGCTCCGTCGGACAGGACGGCTACACCTTC
TRBJ1-1,.,TRBV5-1,.,CASSFRTGGTEAFF,TGCGCCAGCAGCTTCAGGACCGGGGGCACTGAAGCTTTCTTT
TRBJ2-3,TRBD2,TRBV11-3,few,CASSLGAGGQDTQYF,TGTGCCAGCAGCTTAGGGGCGGGGGGGCAAGATACGCAGTATTTT
TRBJ2-2,.,TRBV2,.,CASSFTGGTGELFF,TGTGCCAGCAGTTTTACCGGGGGCACCGGGGAGCTGTTTTTT
TRBJ2-1,.,TRBV19,.,CASSIYGSYNEQFF,TGTGCCAGTAGTATCTACGGCTCCTACAATGAGCAGTTCTTC
TRBJ1-4,.,TRBV5-1,once,CASSREGERDEKLFF,TGCGCCAGCAGCAGAGAGGGGGAACGGGATGAAAAACTGTTTTTT
TRBJ1-5,.,TRBV5-1,.,CASSLRPGGDNQPQHF,TGCGCCAGCAGCTTACGCCCGGGGGGGGACAATCAGCCCCAGCATTTT
TRBJ1-5,.,TRBV4-2,.,CASSQVGQLSQPQHF,TGTGCCAGCAGCCAAGTAGGACAGTTGAGTCAGCCCCAGCATTTT
TRBJ2-1,TRBD1,TRBV9,few,CASSKPGQTYNEQFF,TGTGCCAGCAGCAAGCCGGGACAGACCTACAATGAGCAGTTCTTC
TRBJ1-5,.,TRBV27,.,CASSSAGLWGNQPQHF,TGTGCCAGCAGTTCCGCCGGACTCTGGGGCAATCAGCCCCAGCATTTT
TRBJ1-5,.,TRBV2,.,CASSETDRYQPQHF,TGTGCCAGCAGTGAAACCGACAGATATCAGCCCCAGCATTTT
TRBJ1-1,.,TRBV5-1,.,CASSFGPPGTEAFF,TGCGCCAGCAGCTTCGGCCCCCCGGGGACTGAAGCTTTCTTT
TRBJ1-1,TRBD1,TRBV5-1,.,CASSFSGQMNTEAFF,TGCGCCAGCAGCTTCTCGGGACAGATGAACACTGAAGCTTTCTTT
TRBJ1-2,.,TRBV13,.,CASSLGTDSPYGYTF,TGTGCCAGCAGCTTAGGTACTGACAGTCCCTATGGCTACACCTTC
TRBJ1-1,.,TRBV7-9,.,CASSTVHTEAFF,TGTGCCAGCAGCACAGTTCACACTGAAGCTTTCTTT
TRBJ2-7,TRBD1,TRBV6-1,.,CASSDRGYEQYF,TGTGCCAGTTCTGACAGGGGCTACGAGCAGTACTTC
TRBJ2-3,.,TRBV28,.,CASSPIGRGTRVADTQYF,TGTGCCAGCAGTCCCATTGGGAGGGGGACTCGGGTGGCAGATACGCAGTATTTT
TRBJ1-4,TRBD1,TRBV4-3,.,CASSQDDRGREKLFF,TGCGCCAGCAGCCAAGACGACAGGGGGCGCGAAAAACTGTTTTTT
TRBJ2-3,TRBD2,TRBV5-5,.,CASSLKGTSGVIDTQYF,TGTGCCAGCAGCCTAAAAGGGACTAGCGGGGTAATAGATACGCAGTATTTT
TRBJ2-3,.,TRBV5-4,.,CASSLGVKPGTDTQYF,TGTGCCAGCAGCTTGGGGGTAAAACCGGGAACAGATACGCAGTATTTT
TRBJ1-1,TRBD1,TRBV25-1,.,CASSELTGGAVGAFF,TGTGCCAGCAGTGAACTGACAGGGGGCGCGGTTGGGGCTTTCTTT
TRBJ2-7,TRBD2,TRBV28,.,CATTSAYEQYF,TGTGCCACTACTAGCGCGTACGAGCAGTACTTC
TRBJ1-5,.,TRBV19,.,CASNRADQPQHF,TGTGCCAGCAACAGGGCGGATCAGCCCCAGCATTTT
TRBJ2-7,TRBD1,TRBV25-1,.,CASRMTGGSSYEQYF,TGTGCCAGCAGGATGACAGGGGGATCCTCCTACGAGCAGTACTTC
TRBJ2-7,.,TRBV7-9,.,CASSSPHSYEQYF,TGTGCCAGCAGTTCCCCACATTCCTACGAGCAGTACTTC
TRBJ1-4,.,TRBV5-8,.,CASSLEGVVLEKLFF,TGTGCCAGCAGCTTGGAGGGGGTAGTACTTGAAAAACTGTTTTTT
TRBJ1-3,TRBD1,TRBV2,.,CASRTDRVPGNTIYF,TGTGCTAGCAGGACCGACAGGGTACCTGGAAACACCATATATTTT
TRBJ1-5,.,TRBV6-1,.,CASSEATGQPQHF,TGTGCCAGCAGTGAAGCGACGGGGCAGCCCCAGCATTTT
TRBJ1-1,.,TRBV10-1,.,CASSDSGITEAFF,TGCGCCAGCAGTGACTCGGGGATCACTGAAGCTTTCTTT
TRBJ2-7,.,TRBV28,.,CASFDPSSYEQYF,TGTGCCAGCTTCGACCCTAGCTCCTACGAGCAGTACTTC
TRBJ2-1,.,TRBV10-3,.,CAIRTSSYNEQFF,TGTGCCATCAGGACTAGTTCCTACAATGAGCAGTTCTTC
TRBJ1-1,TRBD1,TRBV19,.,CASSTSGTGGTEAFF,TGTGCCAGTAGTACCTCCGGGACAGGGGGAACTGAAGCTTTCTTT
TRBJ2-7,TRBD1,TRBV7-2,once,CASSLKGTGYEQYF,TGTGCCAGCAGCCTAAAGGGGACAGGGTACGAGCAGTACTTC